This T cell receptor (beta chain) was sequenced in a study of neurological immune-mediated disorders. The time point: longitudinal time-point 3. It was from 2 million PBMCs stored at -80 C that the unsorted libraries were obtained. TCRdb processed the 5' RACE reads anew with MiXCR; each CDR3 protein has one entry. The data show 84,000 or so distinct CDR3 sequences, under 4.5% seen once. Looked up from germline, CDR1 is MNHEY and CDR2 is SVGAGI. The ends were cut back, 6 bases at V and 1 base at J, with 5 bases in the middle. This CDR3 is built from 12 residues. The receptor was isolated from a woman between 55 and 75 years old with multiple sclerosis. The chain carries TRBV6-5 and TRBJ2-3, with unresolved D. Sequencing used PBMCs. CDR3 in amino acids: CASRAGTDTQYF. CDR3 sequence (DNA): TGTGCCAGCAGAGCAGGCACAGATACGCAGTATTTT.